Listed below are T cell receptor beta chains from one sample, sequenced in a study of cytomegalovirus exposure and HLA in healthy donors. Clones were sequenced by immunoSEQ multiplex PCR, and TCRdb holds only the in-frame ones, with some missing. The sample has roughly 110,000 clones, about 80% seen once. The sample consisted of PBMCs. The source is a woman aged 18-29 years in good health and CMV-seropositive. CDR3s include the opening cysteine and the closing phenylalanine or tryptophan. The order of the fields is V gene, D gene, clone size, J gene, CDR3 DNA, CDR3 protein. A D gene is named only where the DNA matches it firmly. Clone size appears in some rows only: once, few, many, or a class for an expanded clone.

v_call: TRBV6-6; d_call: NA; clone_size: few; j_call: TRBJ2-7; cdr3_nt: TGTGCCAGCAGGCAAATACAGGGATACGCCTACGAGCAGTACTTC; cdr3_aa: CASRQIQGYAYEQYF
v_call: TRBV6-5; d_call: NA; clone_size: NA; j_call: TRBJ1-1; cdr3_nt: TGTGCCAGCAGCTCCTCATATACAGGGATCACTGAAGCTTTCTTT; cdr3_aa: CASSSSYTGITEAFF
v_call: TRBV28; d_call: NA; clone_size: NA; j_call: TRBJ2-3; cdr3_nt: TGTGCCAGCAGTTTAGGTGACACCACAGATACGCAGTATTTT; cdr3_aa: CASSLGDTTDTQYF
v_call: TRBV30; d_call: NA; clone_size: NA; j_call: TRBJ1-4; cdr3_nt: TGTGCCTGGAGTGTAGGCCAGGGAGGTGAAAAACTGTTTTTT; cdr3_aa: CAWSVGQGGEKLFF
v_call: TRBV30; d_call: NA; clone_size: NA; j_call: TRBJ2-2; cdr3_nt: TGTGCCTGGACCCCATCCAACACCGGGGAGCTGTTTTTT; cdr3_aa: CAWTPSNTGELFF
v_call: TRBV6-6; d_call: NA; clone_size: NA; j_call: TRBJ1-4; cdr3_nt: TGTGCCAGCAGTTACAGGACAGTAAATGAAAAACTGTTTTTT; cdr3_aa: CASSYRTVNEKLFF
v_call: TRBV6-6; d_call: NA; clone_size: NA; j_call: TRBJ1-6; cdr3_nt: TGTGCCAGCAGTTACGGGGGCGTATGGAATTCACCCCTCCACTTT; cdr3_aa: CASSYGGVWNSPLHF
v_call: TRBV5-1; d_call: NA; clone_size: once; j_call: TRBJ1-1; cdr3_nt: TGCGCCAGCAGCAGTTCCGGGGGGTACAGGACTGAAGCTTTCTTT; cdr3_aa: CASSSSGGYRTEAFF
v_call: TRBV6-7; d_call: TRBD1; clone_size: NA; j_call: TRBJ1-5; cdr3_nt: TGTGCCAGCAGGCACAGGGGGCCAGGCCAGCCCCAGCATTTT; cdr3_aa: CASRHRGPGQPQHF
v_call: TRBV6-1; d_call: TRBD1; clone_size: NA; j_call: TRBJ1-1; cdr3_nt: TGTGCCAGCAGTGATCTCTTGGATCTTACAGGGGAAACTGAAGCTTTCTTT; cdr3_aa: CASSDLLDLTGETEAFF
v_call: TRBV28; d_call: NA; clone_size: NA; j_call: TRBJ2-4; cdr3_nt: TGTGCCAGCAGTTTATACGGCAAAAACATTCAGTACTTC; cdr3_aa: CASSLYGKNIQYF
v_call: TRBV11-3; d_call: NA; clone_size: few; j_call: TRBJ2-5; cdr3_nt: TGTGCCAGCAGCCTGGGACACCAAGAGGCCCAGTACTTC; cdr3_aa: CASSLGHQEAQYF
v_call: TRBV27; d_call: NA; clone_size: NA; j_call: TRBJ1-2; cdr3_nt: TGTGCCAGCAGTTTACGGGGAGGGGTAGCTAACTATGGCTACACCTTC; cdr3_aa: CASSLRGGVANYGYTF
v_call: TRBV9; d_call: NA; clone_size: NA; j_call: TRBJ1-1; cdr3_nt: TGTGCCAGCAGCGCGGGGGGACAAACTTTTGAAGCTTTCTTT; cdr3_aa: CASSAGGQTFEAFF
v_call: TRBV10-3; d_call: TRBD1; clone_size: NA; j_call: TRBJ1-1; cdr3_nt: TGTGCCATCAGTGAGTTCTCGGGACAGGGGTGGGACACTGAAGCTTTCTTT; cdr3_aa: CAISEFSGQGWDTEAFF
v_call: TRBV27; d_call: NA; clone_size: NA; j_call: TRBJ2-3; cdr3_nt: TGTGCCAGTCCTCCGGGGGTCACAGATACGCAGTATTTT; cdr3_aa: CASPPGVTDTQYF
v_call: TRBV7-2; d_call: NA; clone_size: NA; j_call: TRBJ2-2; cdr3_nt: TGTGCCAGCAGCTCCTACCCCGACAGGCGCGCCGGGGAGCTGTTTTTT; cdr3_aa: CASSSYPDRRAGELFF
v_call: TRBV19; d_call: NA; clone_size: NA; j_call: TRBJ1-3; cdr3_nt: TGTGCCAGTAGTGTCGGACAGTACCCTGGAAACACCATATATTTT; cdr3_aa: CASSVGQYPGNTIYF
v_call: TRBV28; d_call: TRBD1; clone_size: NA; j_call: TRBJ1-1; cdr3_nt: TGTGCCAGCATTCCGGGACAGGGGGTCACTGAAGCTTTCTTT; cdr3_aa: CASIPGQGVTEAFF
v_call: TRBV2; d_call: NA; clone_size: NA; j_call: TRBJ2-5; cdr3_nt: TGTGCCAGCAGTTTGGAGGCCCAGTACTTC; cdr3_aa: CASSLEAQYF
v_call: TRBV6-5; d_call: TRBD1; clone_size: once; j_call: TRBJ1-5; cdr3_nt: TGTGCCAGCAGTTCCCAGACAGGGGTTCTAGAGCCCCAGCATTTT; cdr3_aa: CASSSQTGVLEPQHF
v_call: TRBV7-2; d_call: NA; clone_size: NA; j_call: TRBJ1-2; cdr3_nt: TGTGCCAGCAGCTTAGTGGTTGGAGGGCGTTATGGCTACACCTTC; cdr3_aa: CASSLVVGGRYGYTF
v_call: TRBV5-6; d_call: NA; clone_size: NA; j_call: TRBJ1-4; cdr3_nt: TGTGCCAGCAGCGCCAACCGACAGGCAACTAATGAAAAACTGTTTTTT; cdr3_aa: CASSANRQATNEKLFF
v_call: TRBV28; d_call: TRBD1; clone_size: NA; j_call: TRBJ2-1; cdr3_nt: TGTGCCAGCAGGCTAGGGGGACAGGGGTTTCATGAGCAGTTCTTC; cdr3_aa: CASRLGGQGFHEQFF
v_call: TRBV6-5; d_call: NA; clone_size: NA; j_call: TRBJ1-3; cdr3_nt: TGTGCCAGCAGTTACAGGGGGAAAGGAAACACCATATATTTT; cdr3_aa: CASSYRGKGNTIYF
v_call: TRBV6-5; d_call: NA; clone_size: NA; j_call: TRBJ2-3; cdr3_nt: TGTGCCAGCAGTTACTCGGGCGGGATGGGAGATACGCAGTATTTT; cdr3_aa: CASSYSGGMGDTQYF
v_call: TRBV7-3; d_call: TRBD2; clone_size: NA; j_call: TRBJ2-1; cdr3_nt: TGTGCCAGCAGCTGGACTAGCGGGCAAGGCAATGAGCAGTTCTTC; cdr3_aa: CASSWTSGQGNEQFF
v_call: TRBV19; d_call: NA; clone_size: few; j_call: TRBJ1-5; cdr3_nt: TGTGCCAGTAGTACGAGACAGGCATCTTATAGCAATCAGCCCCAGCATTTT; cdr3_aa: CASSTRQASYSNQPQHF
v_call: TRBV28; d_call: NA; clone_size: few; j_call: TRBJ1-2; cdr3_nt: TGTGCCAGCCTCCCGGGGGTGTTTATTAACTATGGCTACACCTTC; cdr3_aa: CASLPGVFINYGYTF
v_call: TRBV6-5; d_call: NA; clone_size: NA; j_call: TRBJ1-4; cdr3_nt: TGTGCCAGCAGTTACTCGAGGAGGAATGAAAAACTGTTTTTT; cdr3_aa: CASSYSRRNEKLFF
v_call: TRBV6-1; d_call: NA; clone_size: NA; j_call: TRBJ2-1; cdr3_nt: TGTGCCAGCAGTGAAGGCTTAGACAATGAGCAGTTCTTC; cdr3_aa: CASSEGLDNEQFF
v_call: TRBV5-6; d_call: NA; clone_size: NA; j_call: TRBJ2-3; cdr3_nt: TGTGCCAGCAGCTCCCCCAGCGGGGATACGCAGTATTTT; cdr3_aa: CASSSPSGDTQYF
v_call: TRBV7-3; d_call: TRBD1; clone_size: NA; j_call: TRBJ1-2; cdr3_nt: TGTGCCAGCAGCCCCGAGGGACAGGGGAGCTATGGCTACACCTTC; cdr3_aa: CASSPEGQGSYGYTF
v_call: TRBV27; d_call: TRBD1; clone_size: NA; j_call: TRBJ2-7; cdr3_nt: TGTGCCAGCAGTTTATTCGCCGGCCGGGACAGGGGTAGCGAGCAGTACTTC; cdr3_aa: CASSLFAGRDRGSEQYF
v_call: TRBV11-2; d_call: NA; clone_size: NA; j_call: TRBJ2-5; cdr3_nt: TGTGCCAGCAGCTTAACGGGACTGGCAGGAGTAGAGACCCAGTACTTC; cdr3_aa: CASSLTGLAGVETQYF
v_call: TRBV2; d_call: NA; clone_size: NA; j_call: TRBJ2-1; cdr3_nt: TGTGCCAGCAGTGAACTAAGAGGCAATGAGCAGTTCTTC; cdr3_aa: CASSELRGNEQFF
v_call: TRBV5-1; d_call: NA; clone_size: few; j_call: TRBJ1-3; cdr3_nt: TGCGCCAGCAGCCTGGCCCTCTCTGGAAACACCATATATTTT; cdr3_aa: CASSLALSGNTIYF
v_call: TRBV18; d_call: TRBD1; clone_size: NA; j_call: TRBJ2-2; cdr3_nt: TGTGCCAGCTCACCAGGACAGGGGAGCACCGGGGAGCTGTTTTTT; cdr3_aa: CASSPGQGSTGELFF
v_call: TRBV11-3; d_call: TRBD1; clone_size: NA; j_call: TRBJ1-4; cdr3_nt: TGTGCCAGCAGCTTAGTGCGCGGGACAGGCGAAAAACTGTTTTTT; cdr3_aa: CASSLVRGTGEKLFF
v_call: TRBV6-5; d_call: NA; clone_size: NA; j_call: TRBJ1-2; cdr3_nt: TGTGCCAGCAGTTATGGGACACCATTTTACTATGGCTACACCTTC; cdr3_aa: CASSYGTPFYYGYTF
v_call: TRBV7-9; d_call: NA; clone_size: once; j_call: TRBJ2-2; cdr3_nt: TGTGCCAGCACCCTCCTGGGGCAGGGGCAAAACACCGGGGAGCTGTTTTTT; cdr3_aa: CASTLLGQGQNTGELFF
v_call: TRBV18; d_call: NA; clone_size: NA; j_call: TRBJ1-5; cdr3_nt: TGTGCCAGCTCACCAAGTCCCGGGGATCAGCCCCAGCATTTT; cdr3_aa: CASSPSPGDQPQHF
v_call: TRBV18; d_call: NA; clone_size: NA; j_call: TRBJ1-2; cdr3_nt: TGTGCCAGCTCACCACCAGGGACAACTAACTATGGCTACACCTTC; cdr3_aa: CASSPPGTTNYGYTF
v_call: TRBV15; d_call: NA; clone_size: NA; j_call: TRBJ1-5; cdr3_nt: TGTGCCACCAGCAGAGATGTTAGCAGACTCTTAAATCAGCCCCAGCATTTT; cdr3_aa: CATSRDVSRLLNQPQHF
v_call: TRBV2; d_call: TRBD1; clone_size: NA; j_call: TRBJ2-7; cdr3_nt: TGTGCCAGCAGTGAGACTGACAGGGGCCCCTACGAGCAGTACTTC; cdr3_aa: CASSETDRGPYEQYF
v_call: TRBV5-5; d_call: NA; clone_size: NA; j_call: TRBJ2-7; cdr3_nt: TGTGCCAGCATCCCCCGAGACAGCTTCTCCTACGAGCAGTACTTC; cdr3_aa: CASIPRDSFSYEQYF
v_call: TRBV11-2; d_call: NA; clone_size: once; j_call: TRBJ1-1; cdr3_nt: TGTGCCAGCCGGGACACTGAAGCTTTCTTT; cdr3_aa: CASRDTEAFF
v_call: TRBV7-9; d_call: NA; clone_size: NA; j_call: TRBJ2-5; cdr3_nt: TGTGCCAGCAGCTTAATTTTAGCAGGGAGGGAGACCCAGTACTTC; cdr3_aa: CASSLILAGRETQYF
v_call: TRBV6-1; d_call: NA; clone_size: NA; j_call: TRBJ2-5; cdr3_nt: TGTGCCAGCAGCAGGACATCCCAAGAGACCCAGTACTTC; cdr3_aa: CASSRTSQETQYF
v_call: TRBV9; d_call: TRBD1; clone_size: NA; j_call: TRBJ2-7; cdr3_nt: TGTGCCAGCGGACGGGACAGGGATGGTGAGCAGTACTTC; cdr3_aa: CASGRDRDGEQYF
v_call: TRBV11-3; d_call: NA; clone_size: NA; j_call: TRBJ2-7; cdr3_nt: TGTGCCAGCAGCTTGTCAGACTCCTACGAGCAGTACTTC; cdr3_aa: CASSLSDSYEQYF
v_call: TRBV30; d_call: NA; clone_size: NA; j_call: TRBJ2-3; cdr3_nt: TGTGCCTGGTCGTCCGTACAGGGAACTAGGGATACGCAGTATTTT; cdr3_aa: CAWSSVQGTRDTQYF
v_call: TRBV15; d_call: TRBD1; clone_size: NA; j_call: TRBJ2-2; cdr3_nt: TGTGCCACCAGCAGAGACCTCCCGGGACAGACGAACACCGGGGAGCTGTTTTTT; cdr3_aa: CATSRDLPGQTNTGELFF
v_call: TRBV30; d_call: TRBD2; clone_size: few; j_call: TRBJ2-7; cdr3_nt: TGTGCCGGGAACCCGGGGGGGGTCGGCTACGAGCAGTACTTC; cdr3_aa: CAGNPGGVGYEQYF
v_call: TRBV30; d_call: NA; clone_size: NA; j_call: TRBJ2-7; cdr3_nt: TGTGCCTGGACCCGACCGACCTCCAGTAACTACGAGCAGTACTTC; cdr3_aa: CAWTRPTSSNYEQYF
v_call: TRBV10-3; d_call: TRBD1; clone_size: NA; j_call: TRBJ2-5; cdr3_nt: TGTGCCATCAGTGAGGGGGACAGGGAAGAGACCCAGTACTTC; cdr3_aa: CAISEGDREETQYF
v_call: TRBV5-1; d_call: NA; clone_size: few; j_call: TRBJ1-2; cdr3_nt: TGCGCCAGCAGCATGGGTTACAGTAACTATGGCTACACCTTC; cdr3_aa: CASSMGYSNYGYTF